The 14 T cell receptor beta chains below were found in one sample sequenced in a study of T cell changes during pregnancy in multiple sclerosis. Profiling relied on immunoSEQ multiplex PCR, and the TCRdb table lists in-frame clones only, not all of them. The sample has 20,000 to 25,000 clones, about 88% seen once. The sample consisted of CD8+ T cells from peripheral blood mononuclear cells, taken after pregnancy. The receptors derive from a female donor with multiple sclerosis, enrolled in a pregnancy study.

This clone is deemed medium-sized. This chain joins TRBV6-5 and TRBJ1-2, with D possibly TRBD1 on 5 matching bases. The germline V gene encodes CDR1 MNHEY and CDR2 SVGAGI. The CDR3 covers 13 residues. With 2 bases removed from V and 4 bases from J, the gap between germline ends came to 8 bases. CDR3 amino acids: CASSYADTYGYTF. CDR3 nucleotide sequence: TGTGCCAGCAGTTACGCGGACACCTATGGCTACACCTTC.

The CDR3 coding sequence is TGTGCCAGCAGTCGGACAGGGGCCCGAAACTATGGCTACACCTTC. Translation: CASSRTGARNYGYTF. The chain uses TRBV27 and TRBJ1-2, with 9 bases fitting TRBD1. V trimming: 5 bases; J trimming: 2 bases; junction bases outside the gene matches: 6. The germline CDR1 and CDR2 sequences are MNHEY and SMNVEV (reference sequence). The CDR3 has 15 amino acids.

The chain employs TRBV19 and TRBJ1-1; no reliable D call. Germline V CDR1 and CDR2: LNHDA, SQIVND (reference sequence). V lost 3 bases to trimming and J lost 3 bases, with 17 bases between them. The CDR3 contains 16 residues. The CDR3 sequence is CASSIGPWLEDTEAFF. The CDR3 region has the DNA TGTGCCAGTAGTATTGGCCCATGGTTGGAGGACACTGAAGCTTTCTTT.

The chain joins TRBV30 to TRBJ1-2, with D tentatively TRBD1 (5 bases). V dropped 7 bases and J dropped 3 bases, with 18 bases sitting between them. The CDR3 has 14 residues. Germline loops: CDR1 GTSNPN, CDR2 SVGIG (reference sequence). The CDR3 DNA sequence: TGTGCCTTGCTACACAGGCCCCCCTACTATGGCTACACCTTC. Its protein is CALLHRPPYYGYTF.

The genes are TRBV21-1 and TRBJ2-7; no DNA check was done on the table's D call, TRBD2. TRBV21-1 is a documented pseudogene. CDR3 length equals 15 residues. The CDR3 here is CASGLKARRTYEQYF. In nucleotides, the CDR3 is TGTGCCAGCGGGTTAAAAGCGAGAAGAACCTACGAGCAGTACTTC.

There are a few counts of this clone. The rearrangement joins TRBV6-4 to TRBJ2-6, with a tentative D call TRBD1 (6 bases). The ends were cut back, 0 bases at V and 0 bases at J, with 9 bases in the middle. CDR3 length equals 17 residues. Germline lookup yields CDR1 MRHNA and CDR2 SNTAGT. The CDR3 DNA is TGTGCCAGCAGTGACTCGGGGGCAGGCTCTGGGGCCAACGTCCTGACTTTC. Protein sequence: CASSDSGAGSGANVLTF.

A few counts support this clone. The rearrangement links TRBV6-5 to TRBJ2-7, with a tentative D call TRBD1 (6 bases). The germline gives CDR1 MNHEY, CDR2 SVGAGI. The length of the CDR3 is 14 residues. The V gene lost 0 bases and the J gene lost 6 bases, with 12 bases spanning the gap. CDR3 sequence (DNA): TGTGCCAGCAGTTACTCGAACAGGGAAAGCGAGCAGTACTTC. Amino acid sequence: CASSYSNRESEQYF.

The chain employs TRBV28 and TRBJ2-1, with 14 nucleotides matching TRBD2. V was clipped by 3 bases and J by 10 bases; unmatched bases: 8. The germline V gene has CDR1 MDHEN and CDR2 SYDVKM. CDR3 length: 16 residues. The DNA of the CDR3 is TGTGCCAGCAGTTTCCCGACTAGCGGGGGGGGAGCGGAGCAGTTCTTC. It translates to CASSFPTSGGGAEQFF. Using reference TRBV28 and TRBJ2-1 for the parts outside the CDR3, the full variable domain is DVKVTQSSRYLVKRTGEKVFLECVQDMDHENMFWYRQDPGLGLRLIYFSYDVKMKEKGDIPEGYSVSREKKERFSLILESASTNQTSMYLCASSFPTSGGGAEQFFGPGTRLTVL.

This clone is judged medium-sized (0.01 to 0.1%). The J gene is TRBJ2-7, the V gene TRBV27; 10 nucleotides match TRBD1. Germline V gives CDR1 MNHEY, CDR2 SMNVEV (reference sequence). The junction had 12 bases not matched to a gene; V was cut back by 5 bases and J by 5 bases. This CDR3 region has 16 residues. This CDR3 reads CASSLIPGQGIDEQYF. The CDR3 nucleotides read TGTGCCAGCAGTCTTATACCGGGACAGGGGATAGACGAGCAGTACTTC.

The chain links TRBV19 to TRBJ2-1, with 10 nucleotides matching TRBD2. CDR1 LNHDA and CDR2 SQIVND come from the germline V gene (reference sequence). Trimming took 3 bases from V and 6 from J; bases not matched to a gene: 8. There are 16 residues in the CDR3. CDR3 coding DNA: TGTGCCAGTAGTATCCCTTCTAGCGGGAGATGCAATGAGCAGTTCTTC. The encoded protein is CASSIPSSGRCNEQFF.

This clone was counted once. The chain links TRBV5-5 to TRBJ2-1; maybe TRBD2 (6 bases). Germline V gives CDR1 SGHKS, CDR2 YYEKEE (reference sequence). Trimming left V 5 bases short and J 0 bases short, with 12 bases between. CDR3 size: 15 residues. As DNA, the CDR3 is TGTGCCAGCAGTTCGGGGGAGACCTCCTACAATGAGCAGTTCTTC. Translated: CASSSGETSYNEQFF.

This clone was detected only once. V and J are TRBV7-8 and TRBJ2-7; 10 bases match TRBD1. V lost 5 bases and J lost 3; bases outside the gene matches: 10. The CDR3 runs 16 residues. In germline, CDR1 is SGHVS, CDR2 FQNEAQ. DNA of the CDR3: TGTGCCAGCAGCGCCCCCGGGACAGGGGAGAACTACGAGCAGTACTTC. This codes for CASSAPGTGENYEQYF.

J is TRBJ2-1 and V is TRBV6-1, with D perhaps matching TRBD2 (5 bases). The ends were cut back, 1 base at V and 8 bases at J, with 12 bases in the middle. The V gene's germline CDR1 is MNHNS and CDR2 SASEGT. The length of the CDR3 is 14 residues. Written as DNA, the CDR3 is TGTGCCAGCAGTGAAGGCGCTAGCTGGCATGAGCAGTTCTTC. Amino acid sequence: CASSEGASWHEQFF.

The genes are TRBV27 and TRBJ2-2; weak D call: TRBD1 (6 bases). The germline V and J ends were trimmed by 5 bases and 11 bases, with 21 bases remaining between them. From germline, CDR1 is MNHEY and CDR2 SMNVEV (reference sequence). The CDR3 consists of 15 residues. CDR3 coding DNA: TGTGCCAGCAGTCCGGTGGGGGCCCCCCTCGCCGAGCTGTTTTTT. Protein product: CASSPVGAPLAELFF.